This TCR beta chain was profiled in a study of siplizumab effects on memory and regulatory T cells. Findings and caveats of the study: Proliferating Tregs in siplizumab cultures were never verified as suppressive. Proliferating CD4+ or CD8+ clones, roughly 75-95% of them, lacked an assignable naive or memory phenotype.

About this clone: What it recognizes is unknown.

This CDR3 region has 14 residues. Germline CDR1 and CDR2: GTSNPN and SVGIG (reference sequence). Deletions cut 2 bases from V and 1 base from J, with 11 bases between. TCRdb's table, derived via immunoSEQ multiplex PCR, lists solely in-frame clones and lacks some. In the table there are 99,000 or so clones, about 94% of which are singletons. Sequenced: non-Treg CD4+ T cells sorted from blood. The receptor's source is a human donor in good health. The chain combines TRBV30 with TRBJ1-1; D not resolved. The CDR3 DNA sequence: TGTGCCTGGAGTAAAGTGACACCGAACACTGAAGCTTTCTTT. As protein: CAWSKVTPNTEAFF.